Listed below are T cell receptor beta chains from one sample, sequenced in a study of blood T cells in healthy people across ages. TCRdb passed the 5' RACE reads through MiXCR, listing each CDR3 protein once. The sample lists 600,000 to 850,000 distinct CDR3 sequences, roughly 47% seen once, with around 20% in the top ten. Input material: blood. The receptors were gathered from a woman aged 60-75 years in good health. The CDR3 runs from the conserved cysteine through the conserved F or W. D genes are given only for firm matches. For some rows the clone size is stated as once, few or many, or as a class when expanded; others skip it.

clone size,D gene,CDR3 length,V gene,J gene,CDR3 protein,CDR3 DNA
-,TRBD1,14,TRBV5-1,TRBJ2-7,CASSRQGVGYEQYF,TGCGCCAGCAGCAGACAGGGGGTGGGCTACGAGCAGTACTTC
-,-,14,TRBV9,TRBJ2-4,CASSGAAGENIQYF,TGTGCCAGCTCGGGGGCAGCCGGGGAAAACATTCAGTACTTC
-,-,15,TRBV6-6,TRBJ2-7,CASSPGGGLAYEQYF,TGTGCCAGCAGTCCGGGGGGCGGGCTGGCCTACGAGCAGTACTTC
few,-,16,TRBV24-1,TRBJ2-5,CATSDSPGGPPGPQYF,TGTGCCACCAGTGATTCCCCCGGAGGGCCCCCGGGGCCCCAGTACTTC
few,-,12,TRBV12-3/TRBV12-4,TRBJ1-6,CASSPEGAPLHF,TGTGCCAGCAGTCCCGAGGGAGCGCCCCTCCACTTT
-,-,15,TRBV7-9,TRBJ2-1,CASSPNADSSNEQFF,TGTGCCAGCAGCCCGAACGCCGACAGTTCCAATGAGCAGTTCTTC
few,TRBD1,17,TRBV6-2/TRBV6-3,TRBJ1-4,CASSSRTGRIMHEKLFF,TGTGCCAGCAGTTCCCGGACAGGGAGAATCATGCATGAAAAACTGTTTTTT
once,-,13,TRBV30,TRBJ1-2,CAWSGQRGYGYTF,TGTGCCTGGAGCGGTCAAAGGGGCTATGGCTACACCTTC
few,-,14,TRBV18,TRBJ2-7,CASSISLGPYEQYF,TGTGCCAGCTCAATCTCCTTAGGGCCCTACGAGCAGTACTTC
-,TRBD1,16,TRBV12-3/TRBV12-4,TRBJ2-5,CASSFSPGQGQETQYF,TGTGCCAGCAGTTTTTCCCCTGGACAGGGCCAAGAGACCCAGTACTTC
few,-,13,TRBV29-1,TRBJ2-1,CSGGTDTINEQFF,TGCAGCGGCGGTACGGACACGATAAATGAGCAGTTCTTC
-,TRBD1,15,TRBV27,TRBJ1-4,CASSLWGQTNEKLFF,TGTGCCAGCAGTCTCTGGGGACAGACTAATGAAAAACTGTTTTTT
-,-,14,TRBV25-1,TRBJ1-6,CASRGHWVNSPLHF,TGTGCCAGCAGAGGTCATTGGGTAAATTCACCCCTCCACTTT
-,-,15,TRBV15,TRBJ2-7,CATSTPGASTYEQYF,TGTGCCACCAGCACCCCGGGGGCTAGCACCTACGAGCAGTACTTC